The entry that follows covers one TCR beta chain sequence. Its cognate antigen is unknown. The read ends 3 residues before the CDR3 terminus; that terminus is restored from the germline J gene. The CDR3 has 16 residues. Trimming cost V 2 bases and J 5 bases; bases outside gene matches: 9. Germline V lookup: CDR1 SGHDN, CDR2 FVKESK. This record comes from a study of T cells in women clearing cervical HPV infection. Study summary: HLA type stays a possible confounder, typing being limited. The study's findings and limits: Cases and controls were distinguished at AUC approximately 0.8 by richness and V genes. CIN3+ cases had significantly higher TCR richness than controls; evenness did not differ.

Data came from immunoSEQ multiplex PCR; TCRdb stores just in-frame clones and leaves some out. Its clone listing holds about 20,000 clones. This chain connects TRBV14 to TRBJ2-5; TRBD1 agrees at 9 bases. The source material was blood buffy coat. The TCR comes from a woman aged 18 to 75 with a cervical HPV16 infection that either progressed to CIN3+ or cleared (not recorded which). Partial CDR3 DNA: TGTGCCAGCAGCCAAAACAGGGGGCCGAATCTGGAGACC. Translating it yields CASSQNRGPNLET. The complete CDR3 protein is CASSQNRGPNLETQYF.